These 6 T cell receptor beta chains originate from one sample sequenced in a study of T cells in localized non-small cell lung cancer. The repertoire was sequenced with immunoSEQ multiplex PCR; TCRdb's copy has only in-frame clones and lacks some. The sample contains around 3,500 clones, around 25% of which appear only once. Source: lung tumor tissue, taken before any cancer treatment. These receptor sequences come from a woman aged 40-69 years with stage I lung adenocarcinoma.

Notes on this clone: The junction departs from germline at one end; a sequencing error may be responsible. J is TRBJ2-3 and V is TRBV6-8, with TRBD2 identical over 9 bases. From germline, CDR1 is MNHGY and CDR2 SAAAGT. The CDR3 loop spans 14 amino acids. The CDR3 sequence: CAISAGGGADTQYF. Here the CDR3 DNA reads TGTGCCATCAGTGCTGGCGGGGGGGCAGATACGCAGTATTTT.

CDR3 sequence: CASSMGQLYGYTF. The CDR3 DNA sequence: TGTGCCAGTAGTATGGGGCAGCTCTATGGCTACACCTTC. V usage is TRBV19 and J usage is TRBJ1-2; TRBD1 is a possible D gene (5 bases). V was clipped by 3 bases and J by 4 bases, with 9 bases between them. CDR3 length equals 13 residues. Germline V lookup: CDR1 LNHDA, CDR2 SQIVND (reference sequence). Based on the CDR3 plus reference TRBV19 and TRBJ1-2, the full variable domain is DGGITQSPKYLFRKEGQNVTLSCEQNLNHDAMYWYRQDPGQGLRLIYYSQIVNDFQKGDIAEGYSVSREKKESFPLTVTSAQKNPTAFYLCASSMGQLYGYTFGSGTRLTVV.

In this sample, this clone is medium-sized. V is TRBV9 and J is TRBJ1-4; TRBD1 matches at 7 bases. V shed 1 base and J 0 bases; nucleotides not matched to a gene: 3. The length of the CDR3 is 16 residues. Germline lookup yields CDR1 SGDLS and CDR2 YYNGEE. CDR3 sequence (DNA): TGTGCCAGCAGCGTATCGGGACAGCCAACTAATGAAAAACTGTTTTTT. Amino acids: CASSVSGQPTNEKLFF.

The chain carries TRBV15 and TRBJ1-2; D not resolved. Germline-derived CDR1 and CDR2 are LNHNV and YYDKDF (reference sequence). Trimming took 1 base from V and 2 from J, leaving 11 bases between them. This CDR3 spans 15 amino acids. The CDR3: CATSRVGSVNYGYTF. The CDR3 DNA follows: TGTGCCACCAGCAGAGTGGGTTCCGTCAACTATGGCTACACCTTC.

This clone has more than one count but fewer than ten. J is TRBJ1-6 and V is TRBV6-8; 8 bases agree with TRBD1. The germline CDR1 and CDR2 sequences are MNHGY and SAAAGT. The CDR3 is 15 residues long. Trimming took 7 bases from V and 7 from J; bases not matched to a gene: 9. In DNA form, the CDR3 reads TGTGCCAGCACCACTACCGGACAGGGCAATTCACCCCTCCACTTT. It specifies CASTTTGQGNSPLHF.

This clone was counted only a few times. V usage is TRBV6-8 and J usage is TRBJ2-3; D is uncertain. V was trimmed by 6 bases and J by 6 bases, leaving 16 bases between them. The CDR3 totals 14 residues. The germline gives CDR1 MNHGY, CDR2 SAAAGT. The CDR3 sequence: CASRHSLGADTQYF. Here the CDR3 DNA reads TGTGCCAGCAGACACTCGCTCGGCGCCGATACGCAGTATTTT.